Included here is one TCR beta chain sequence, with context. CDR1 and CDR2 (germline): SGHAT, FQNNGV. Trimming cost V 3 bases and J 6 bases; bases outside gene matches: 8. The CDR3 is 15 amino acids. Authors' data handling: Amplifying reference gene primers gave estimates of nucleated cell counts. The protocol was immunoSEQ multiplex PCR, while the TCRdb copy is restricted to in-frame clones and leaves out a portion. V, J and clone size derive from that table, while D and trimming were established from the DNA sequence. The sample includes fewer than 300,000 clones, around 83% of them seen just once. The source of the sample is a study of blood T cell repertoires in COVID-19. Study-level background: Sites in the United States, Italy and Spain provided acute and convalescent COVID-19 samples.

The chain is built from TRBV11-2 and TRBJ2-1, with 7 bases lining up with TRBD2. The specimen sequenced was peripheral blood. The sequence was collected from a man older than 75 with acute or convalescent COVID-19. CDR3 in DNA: TGTGCCAGCAGCTTCGAGAGCGGGGCCTCCAATGAGCAGTTCTTC. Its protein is CASSFESGASNEQFF.